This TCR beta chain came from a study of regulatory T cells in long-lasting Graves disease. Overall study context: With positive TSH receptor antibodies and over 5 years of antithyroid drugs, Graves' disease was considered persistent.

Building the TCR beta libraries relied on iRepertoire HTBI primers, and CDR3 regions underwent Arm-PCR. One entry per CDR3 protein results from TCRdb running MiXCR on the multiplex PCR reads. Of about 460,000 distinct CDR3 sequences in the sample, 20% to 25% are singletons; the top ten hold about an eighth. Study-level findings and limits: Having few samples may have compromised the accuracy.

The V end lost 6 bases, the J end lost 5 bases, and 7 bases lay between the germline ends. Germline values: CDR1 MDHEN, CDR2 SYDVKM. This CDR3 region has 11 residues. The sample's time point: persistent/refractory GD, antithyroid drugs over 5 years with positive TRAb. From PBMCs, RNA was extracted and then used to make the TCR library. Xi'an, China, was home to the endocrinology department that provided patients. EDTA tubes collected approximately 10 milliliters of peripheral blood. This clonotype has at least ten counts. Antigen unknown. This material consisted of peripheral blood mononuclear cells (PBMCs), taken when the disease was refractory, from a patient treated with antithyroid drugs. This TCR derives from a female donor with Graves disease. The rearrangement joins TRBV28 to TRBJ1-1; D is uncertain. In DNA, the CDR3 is TGTGCCAGCAGGACTTTTACTGAAGCTTTCTTT. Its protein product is CASRTFTEAFF.